This paragraph covers one TCR beta chain sequence. The data were taken from a study of blood T cell repertoires in COVID-19. Turning to the study itself: Sites across the United States, Italy and Spain contributed samples from acute and convalescent COVID-19. Sample material is recorded as cDNA or gDNA derived from T cells, B-cell-depleted T cells, or PBMCs.

Per the original data handling: Amplification of reference gene primers was used by the study to estimate nucleated cell counts. TCRdb's table, derived via immunoSEQ multiplex PCR, lists solely in-frame clones and lacks some. The V and J calls and the clone size are those of that table, but D and trimming were determined from the DNA. The sample contains about 59,000 clones, around 77% of which appear only once. Sequencing was performed on peripheral blood. This clonotype was obtained from a man between 60 and 70 years old with acute or convalescent COVID-19.

CDR3 loop: CASSRQDPTNEKLFF. CDR3 nucleotides: TGTGCCAGCAGTAGACAGGATCCAACTAATGAAAAACTGTTTTTT. The chain joins TRBV6-5 to TRBJ1-4, with a possible D match to TRBD1 (6 bases). The CDR3 has 15 amino acids. Germline V CDR1 and CDR2: MNHEY, SVGAGI. Between the trimmed V and J ends, which lost 5 bases and 0 bases, there was a span of 10 bases.